This T cell receptor beta chain originates from a study of Graves' ophthalmopathy and Graves' hyperthyroidism. Study results and limitations: Most expanded clonotypes from thyroid (those above 0.001 frequency) were also found in blood.

This CDR3 region has 13 residues. Germline V gives CDR1 SGHTA, CDR2 FQGNSA. Points on this clonotype: Its antigen is unidentified.

From RNA, the CDR3 regions of TCR beta chains were amplified and sequenced. RT-PCR in the first round used HTBI primers; a second-round multiplex PCR followed. TCRdb re-analysed the multiplex PCR reads in MiXCR, keeping a single row per CDR3 protein. The data hold about 1.1 million distinct CDR3 sequences, with approximately 35% observed a single time. The study excluded patients with other autoimmune diseases, uncontrolled infections, pregnancy or lactation. The TCR was taken from an adult man with Graves' hyperthyroidism. V and J are TRBV7-2 and TRBJ2-7; D uncertain. The end of the DNA fits TRBJ2-1 better, so the J call may be wrong. The source material was peripheral blood or thyroid tissue (not recorded which). CDR3 nucleotide sequence: TGTGCCAGCAGCTTACAAGCTTACAATGAGCAGTTCTTC. Protein: CASSLQAYNEQFF.